This is a list of T cell receptor beta chains from one sample in a study of cytomegalovirus exposure and HLA in healthy donors. The table came from immunoSEQ multiplex PCR; TCRdb's copy has only in-frame clones and leaves some out. The table shows about 89,000 clones, with roughly 66% occurring only once. Sequencing was performed on PBMCs. The receptor set was obtained from a young man in good health and CMV-seronegative. Each CDR3 is given with its conserved first and last residue. The order of the fields is D gene, clone size, V gene, J gene, CDR3 DNA, CDR3 protein. D genes are given only for firm matches. Expanded clones are given a class, and other clones once, few, many or no size at all.

-,-,TRBV5-1,TRBJ1-2,TGCGCCAGCAGCTTGGAAGGGAGGGGTAACTATGGCTACACCTTC,CASSLEGRGNYGYTF
TRBD1,-,TRBV30,TRBJ1-2,TGTGCCTGGAGTGGGAGGACAGGTACCCCCTATGGCTACACCTTC,CAWSGRTGTPYGYTF
TRBD1,-,TRBV18,TRBJ1-2,TGTGCCAGCTCCACCACACTGGGACAGGGCTCTGGCTACACCTTC,CASSTTLGQGSGYTF
TRBD2,-,TRBV5-1,TRBJ2-2,TGCGCCAGCGGGACTAGCGGGAGTCGAACCGGGGAGCTGTTTTTT,CASGTSGSRTGELFF
-,-,TRBV5-1,TRBJ2-1,TGCGCCAGCAGGCTAGTCGACCCCAATGAGCAGTTCTTC,CASRLVDPNEQFF
-,-,TRBV6-1,TRBJ2-1,TGTGCCAGCAGTGAAGGGCCGTATTACAATGAGCAGTTCTTC,CASSEGPYYNEQFF
TRBD2,-,TRBV7-3,TRBJ2-1,TGTGCCAGCAGCTCATTTACGACTAGCGGTAATGAGCAGTTCTTC,CASSSFTTSGNEQFF
-,-,TRBV5-1,TRBJ2-7,TGCGCCAGCAGCTTAGAAGACAGAAGTTCCTACGAGCAGTACTTC,CASSLEDRSSYEQYF
-,-,TRBV7-9,TRBJ1-2,TGTGCCAGCAGCTTAGCGGTGGGAGGTGGCTACACCTTC,CASSLAVGGGYTF
TRBD1,-,TRBV9,TRBJ2-3,TGTGCCAGCAGCGTGTCAGGGGGTGGGGACACAGATACGCAGTATTTT,CASSVSGGGDTDTQYF
TRBD1,-,TRBV10-1,TRBJ1-1,TGCGCCAGCAGTGGACAGGGTCCAGATGAAGCTTTCTTT,CASSGQGPDEAFF
-,-,TRBV5-6,TRBJ2-2,TGTGCCAGCAGCGTTCTCGGAGACTCGAACACCGGGGAGCTGTTTTTT,CASSVLGDSNTGELFF
TRBD2,-,TRBV11-2,TRBJ2-7,TGTGCCAGCAGCTCTCCCCGGGCGGGAGGCGAGCAGTACTTC,CASSSPRAGGEQYF
-,-,TRBV25-1,TRBJ1-6,TGTGCCAGCAGTGAAGGCCCCTTGAGGGTAATGAATTCACCCCTCCACTTT,CASSEGPLRVMNSPLHF
-,-,TRBV27,TRBJ1-1,TGTGCCAGCAGTTCGAGGGATTACACTGAAGCTTTCTTT,CASSSRDYTEAFF
TRBD1,-,TRBV19,TRBJ1-2,TGTGCCAGTCTCGGACAGGGGGCCGGCTACACCTTC,CASLGQGAGYTF
-,-,TRBV11-2,TRBJ2-3,TGTGCCAGCAGCAGAGTATCCGATACGCAGTATTTT,CASSRVSDTQYF
-,-,TRBV5-4,TRBJ1-1,TGTGCCAGCAGGACAAACACTGAAGCTTTCTTT,CASRTNTEAFF
-,-,TRBV12-1,TRBJ1-2,TGTGCACGGCGGAGAGGGTATGGCTACACCTTC,CARRRGYGYTF
-,few,TRBV29-1,TRBJ2-3,TGCAGCGCCTTGGACAGAGCTAGCACAGATACGCAGTATTTT,CSALDRASTDTQYF
-,-,TRBV19,TRBJ2-2,TGTGCCAGTAGTAGACAGCACACCGGGGAGCTGTTTTTT,CASSRQHTGELFF
-,-,TRBV5-4,TRBJ2-7,TGTGCCAGCACTGAAGGTAGCGGCTACGAGCAGTACTTC,CASTEGSGYEQYF
-,-,TRBV5-6,TRBJ2-7,TGTGCCAGCAGCCCTGACAGGCGGAGCTCCTACGAGCAGTACTTC,CASSPDRRSSYEQYF
TRBD2,-,TRBV27,TRBJ2-7,TGTGCCAGCAGTTTATCGACGTTGGGGCGGGAGTACGAGCAGTACTTC,CASSLSTLGREYEQYF
-,-,TRBV28,TRBJ1-5,TGTGCCAGCAGCAGCCGACAGGCGAGAAATCAGCCCCAGCATTTT,CASSSRQARNQPQHF
TRBD1,few,TRBV19,TRBJ2-7,TGTGCCAGTAGTATAGGAGGACAGGGGGCCTACGAGCAGTACTTC,CASSIGGQGAYEQYF
-,-,TRBV18,TRBJ2-1,TGTGCCAGCTCACCACTGGCGGGATTGGGGAATGAGCAGTTCTTC,CASSPLAGLGNEQFF
-,-,TRBV5-4,TRBJ1-1,TGTGCCAGCAGCTCTATAGCTAACGCTGAAGCTTTCTTT,CASSSIANAEAFF
-,-,TRBV21-1,TRBJ1-1,TGTGCCAGCAGCAAAGGGACAGCCTTGGTGAACACTGAAGCTTTCTTT,CASSKGTALVNTEAFF
-,-,TRBV5-1,TRBJ1-2,TGCGCCAGCAGCTTGGGGGACAAGAACGGTGGCTACACCTTC,CASSLGDKNGGYTF
TRBD2,-,TRBV2,TRBJ2-7,TGTGCCAGCAGTGAAGCGGTTGGACTAGCGTCAGCCTACGAGCAGTACTTC,CASSEAVGLASAYEQYF
TRBD1,-,TRBV7-2,TRBJ1-1,TGTGCCAGCAGCTTATTCGGCCGGACAGGGGGAACTGAAGCTTTCTTT,CASSLFGRTGGTEAFF
TRBD2,few,TRBV28,TRBJ2-7,TGTGCCAGCGGACTAGCGGTCCCCTACGAGCAGTACTTC,CASGLAVPYEQYF
TRBD1,-,TRBV6-5,TRBJ1-1,TGTGCCAGCAGCGGACAGGGGGTGACTGAAGCTTTCTTT,CASSGQGVTEAFF
TRBD1,few,TRBV7-9,TRBJ2-2,TGTGCCAGCAGCTTAGTGGCCAGGACAGGGGCCGGGGAGCTGTTTTTT,CASSLVARTGAGELFF
TRBD1,once,TRBV5-6,TRBJ2-7,TGTGCCAGCAGTTTGGGGACAGGGATTTACGAGCAGTACTTC,CASSLGTGIYEQYF
-,-,TRBV6-5,TRBJ2-6,TGTGCCAGCAGGCTGGGGGGTGGGGCCAACGTCCTGACTTTC,CASRLGGGANVLTF
-,-,TRBV4-2,TRBJ2-5,TGTGCCAGCAGCCCTTCTCTACAGGACCAAGAGACCCAGTACTTC,CASSPSLQDQETQYF
TRBD1,once,TRBV4-1,TRBJ2-2,TGCGCCAGCAGCCAAGAACCCCGGACAGGGGGAACCGGGGAGCTGTTTTTT,CASSQEPRTGGTGELFF
-,-,TRBV28,TRBJ1-3,TGTGCCAGCAGTCCAGGGGACTCTGGAAACACCATATATTTT,CASSPGDSGNTIYF
TRBD1,-,TRBV5-4,TRBJ1-5,TGTGCCAGCACCGTATACAGGGGAGATCAGCCCCAGCATTTT,CASTVYRGDQPQHF
-,-,TRBV7-2,TRBJ1-1,TGTGCCAGCAGCTTTCAACAAAACACTGAAGCTTTCTTT,CASSFQQNTEAFF
-,-,TRBV5-6,TRBJ2-5,TGTGCCAGCAGCTTGGTCACAGCTGAGGGGACCCAGTACTTC,CASSLVTAEGTQYF
-,-,TRBV7-2,TRBJ2-3,TGTGCCAGCAGCTTAGATTGGACACCCACAGATACGCAGTATTTT,CASSLDWTPTDTQYF
TRBD1,-,TRBV27,TRBJ2-7,TGTGCCAGCAGGACAGGGAGTTCCTACGAGCAGTACTTC,CASRTGSSYEQYF
TRBD1,-,TRBV6-5,TRBJ2-1,TGTGCCAGCAGTCCTAGGACAGGGATCAATGAGCAGTTCTTC,CASSPRTGINEQFF
-,-,TRBV6-5,TRBJ1-2,TGTGCCAGCAGTACCAGGACTAACTATGGCTACACCTTC,CASSTRTNYGYTF
-,-,TRBV6-1,TRBJ1-5,TGTGCCACCACTGGCGGGGCACATAGCAATCAGCCCCAGCATTTT,CATTGGAHSNQPQHF
-,-,TRBV27,TRBJ1-5,TGTGCCAGCAGACCTTACAGGGAATATAGCAATCAGCCCCAGCATTTT,CASRPYREYSNQPQHF